The TCR beta chain described here comes from a study of blood T cell repertoires in COVID-19. In the study overall: Samples representing acute and convalescent COVID-19 were sourced from the United States, Italy and Spain. Sample material is recorded as cDNA or gDNA derived from T cells, B-cell-depleted T cells, or PBMCs.

This clone was picked up a small number of times. As processed by the authors: By means of reference gene primer amplification, nucleated cell counts were estimated. Profiling relied on immunoSEQ multiplex PCR, and the TCRdb table lists in-frame clones only, not all of them. V and J calls and clone size are copied from that table; D and trimming were computed from the DNA. This sample has 300,000 to 400,000 clones; approximately 88% occur once, and the top ten carry around 4%. The CDR3 consists of 15 residues. The V gene's germline CDR1 is SEHNR and CDR2 FQNEAQ (reference sequence). Trimming stripped 5 bases from V and 3 bases from J, with 17 bases between.

The V and J genes are TRBV7-9 and TRBJ2-7, with a weak D call TRBD2 (5 bases). The sample comprised peripheral blood. The receptor comes from a woman aged 50 to 60 with active or convalescent COVID-19. The CDR3 nucleotides are TGTGCCAGCAGCCCGACGGGATGGGCTAGCTACGAGCAGTACTTC. This codes for CASSPTGWASYEQYF.